A single sample gave rise to the 26 T cell receptor beta chains below, sequenced in a study of monozygotic twins with inflammatory bowel disease. With the 5' RACE reads reprocessed, TCRdb shows one record per CDR3 protein and no DNA. Seen in this sample are about 380,000 distinct CDR3 sequences; the ten most common clones hold about 2.5%. The specimen was blood. Every receptor here comes from a human donor with ulcerative colitis or Crohn's disease, or a healthy co-twin of an affected twin (not recorded which).

The chain carries TRBV9 and TRBJ1-3; TCRdb designates TRBD1, a call that cannot be tested without DNA. The CDR3 is made up of 15 amino acids. Germline lookup yields CDR1 SGDLS and CDR2 YYNGEE. CDR3 protein: CASSVDLGAGNTIYF.

The CDR3 loop is CATKARGREDYNSPLHF. The gene calls are TRBV27 and TRBJ1-6; TCRdb names TRBD1, which stays unverified in the absence of DNA. The CDR3 extends over 17 amino acids. Germline lookup yields CDR1 MNHEY and CDR2 SMNVEV (reference sequence).

The V call is TRBV7-2, the J call TRBJ2-7; TCRdb returns TRBD1, unconfirmable since there is no DNA. CDR1 is SGHTA and CDR2 is FQGNSA in the germline V gene. The CDR3 extends over 16 amino acids. The CDR3 region is CASSLGRTGIFYEQYF. Full variable domain (missing parts from reference TRBV7-2 and TRBJ2-7): GAGVSQSPSNKVTEKGKDVELRCDPISGHTALYWYRQSLGQGLEFLIYFQGNSAPDKSGLPSDRFSAERTGGSVSTLTIQRTQQEDSAVYLCASSLGRTGIFYEQYFGPGTRLTVT.

This rearrangement joins TRBV6-5 to TRBJ1-2; no DNA is available, so the TRBD1 call from TCRdb remains unchecked. Per germline, CDR1 MNHEY and CDR2 SVGAGI. The CDR3 totals 15 residues. CDR3 region: CASSFGQVARYGYTF.

The rearrangement uses TRBV12-3 or TRBV12-4 and TRBJ2-5. The CDR3 is 13 residues long. Here the CDR3 reads CASSLLTQETQYF.

CDR3 protein: CSARDLELAGWNTQYF. This chain joins TRBV20-1 and TRBJ2-3; there is no DNA to check the TCRdb D call of TRBD2. Looked up from germline, CDR1 is DFQATT and CDR2 is SNEGSKA (reference sequence). The CDR3 consists of 16 residues.

The rearrangement joins TRBV6-5 to TRBJ1-1. The length of the CDR3 is 11 residues. In germline, CDR1 is MNHEY, CDR2 SVGAGI. The CDR3 here is CASSYGTEAFF.

The chain has TRBV7-2 and TRBJ2-1; the TCRdb D gene call, TRBD1, has no DNA to confirm it. Germline loops: CDR1 SGHTA, CDR2 FQGNSA. The CDR3 has 16 amino acids. CDR3 protein: CASSQGVGFSYNEQFF.

This chain joins TRBV12-3 or TRBV12-4 and TRBJ2-7; TCRdb indicates TRBD1, and absent DNA this call remains unverified. This CDR3 region has 15 residues. The CDR3 sequence: CASSSDRNTIYEQYF.

The CDR3 spells CSARDIQGYYGYTF. The chain joins TRBV20-1 to TRBJ1-2; the D call of TRBD1 rests on TCRdb alone, since no DNA is present to check it. The CDR3 extends over 14 amino acids. Germline-derived CDR1 and CDR2 are DFQATT and SNEGSKA (reference sequence).

V usage is TRBV5-1 and J usage is TRBJ2-7; TCRdb names TRBD1, which stays unverified in the absence of DNA. Germline values: CDR1 SGHRS, CDR2 YFSETQ. The CDR3 is 17 residues long. The CDR3 sequence: CASSSPQGAENSYEQYF.

This sequence joins TRBV18 and TRBJ2-3; TCRdb reports TRBD1, a call that lacks DNA to check it against. CDR1 and CDR2 (germline): KGHSH, LQKENI. This CDR3 has 16 amino acids. CDR3 protein: CASSHRRDSYTDTQYF.

The rearrangement uses TRBV19 and TRBJ1-5; lacking DNA, the TRBD1 call made by TCRdb goes unchecked. CDR1 LNHDA and CDR2 SQIVND come from the germline V gene (reference sequence). This CDR3 has 15 amino acids. CDR3 loop: CASSSHGGRNQPQHF.

This chain uses TRBV7-2 with TRBJ2-1; the TCRdb call, TRBD1, lacks DNA for checking. The CDR3 length is 15 residues. Germline values: CDR1 SGHTA, CDR2 FQGNSA. Here the CDR3 reads CASSFVTGTYNEQFF.

The chain joins TRBV20-1 to TRBJ2-7; TCRdb selects TRBD1, and the lack of DNA leaves this call unchecked. Germline CDR1 and CDR2: DFQATT and SNEGSKA (reference sequence). The CDR3 has 15 amino acids. CDR3 sequence: CSARDPGEITYEQYF.

The chain has TRBV4-2 and TRBJ2-3; lacking DNA, the TRBD1 call made by TCRdb goes unchecked. The CDR3 is 20 amino acids. CDR1 is LGHNA and CDR2 is YNFKEQ in the germline V gene. The CDR3 loop is CASSQDLMFTRGIHTDTQYF.

The chain links TRBV20-1 to TRBJ2-1; no DNA is available, so the TRBD2 call from TCRdb remains unchecked. CDR1 DFQATT and CDR2 SNEGSKA come from the germline V gene (reference sequence). CDR3 length: 16 amino acids. CDR3: CSARDQLAGGMNEQFF.

The chain couples TRBV7-2 to TRBJ2-2. The CDR3 totals 14 residues. In germline, CDR1 is SGHTA, CDR2 FQGNSA. CDR3 region: CASSLLWGTGELFF.

The J gene is TRBJ2-2, the V gene TRBV7-3; TCRdb's D call of TRBD2 is untestable without DNA. This CDR3 is built from 17 residues. Germline V gene sequence: CDR1 SGHTA, CDR2 FQGTGA. CDR3 residues: CASSMGLAGGLAGELFF.

The chain uses TRBV20-1 and TRBJ1-5. The CDR3 consists of 14 residues. Germline CDR1 is DFQATT and CDR2 is SNEGSKA (reference sequence). CDR3 region: CSAPSSGSNQPQHF.

The chain links TRBV14 to TRBJ2-5. The CDR3 extends over 15 amino acids. CDR1 and CDR2 from the germline V gene are SGHDN and FVKESK. The CDR3 sequence: CASSSVGGSQETQYF.

The chain joins TRBV9 to TRBJ2-2; TCRdb proposes TRBD1, but this gene call is untestable without DNA. CDR3 length equals 17 residues. Per germline, CDR1 SGDLS and CDR2 YYNGEE. CDR3 residues: CASSVGGGVINTGELFF. The full variable domain, in which reference TRBV9 and TRBJ2-2 provide the parts outside the CDR3, is DSGVTQTPKHLITATGQRVTLRCSPRSGDLSVYWYQQSLDQGLQFLIQYYNGEERAKGNILERFSAQQFPDLHSELNLSSLELGDSALYFCASSVGGGVINTGELFFGEGSRLTVL.

The V gene is TRBV18, the J gene TRBJ2-1; the D call of TRBD1 rests on TCRdb alone, since no DNA is present to check it. Germline CDR1 and CDR2: KGHSH and LQKENI. The CDR3 extends over 13 amino acids. This chain's CDR3 is CASSPGQGTQQFF.

The chain links TRBV5-1 to TRBJ2-2; TCRdb selects TRBD2, and the lack of DNA leaves this call unchecked. Germline CDR1 SGHRS, CDR2 YFSETQ. The CDR3 has 16 amino acids. CDR3 residues: CASSPLAGANTGELFF.

V is TRBV20-1 and J is TRBJ2-5; TCRdb's D call of TRBD2 is untestable without DNA. The CDR3 extends over 12 amino acids. The germline V gene has CDR1 DFQATT and CDR2 SNEGSKA (reference sequence). The CDR3 loop is CSARTIQETQYF.

The rearrangement links TRBV12-3 or TRBV12-4 to TRBJ2-1; TCRdb calls TRBD1, which cannot be checked without DNA. There are 15 residues in the CDR3. The CDR3 protein is CASSPPGTTYNEQFF.